This is a list of T cell receptor beta chains from one sample in a study of cytomegalovirus exposure and HLA in healthy donors. Sequencing used immunoSEQ multiplex PCR; TCRdb keeps in-frame clones, though not all of them. The sample lists 90,000 or so clones, 65% to 80% occurring once. Source material: PBMCs. These receptors all come from a woman aged 18-29 years in good health and CMV-seropositive. CDR3s include the opening cysteine and the closing phenylalanine or tryptophan. D genes are given only for firm matches. For some rows the clone size is stated as once, few or many, or as a class when expanded; others skip it.

>TRBJ1-4|TRBV7-9|TRBD1|few
TGTGCCAGCAGCCCGTCGACAGGGGGGAATGAAAAACTGTTTTTT
CASSPSTGGNEKLFF
>TRBJ2-3|TRBV5-1|TRBD2|.
TGCGCCAGCAGCTTTTTCGGACTAGGAGCAGATACGCAGTATTTT
CASSFFGLGADTQYF
>TRBJ2-3|TRBV27|TRBD2|.
TGTGCCAGCAGTTTGGGACTAGCCTTCACAGATACGCAGTATTTT
CASSLGLAFTDTQYF
>TRBJ1-1|TRBV14|.|.
TGTGCCAGCAGCCCACTACACAGGGCCCTAAACGTGGGCACTGAAGCTTTCTTT
CASSPLHRALNVGTEAFF
>TRBJ1-1|TRBV5-6|.|few
TGTGCCAGCAGGCAGATCGGCGGGGGCACTGAAGCTTTCTTT
CASRQIGGGTEAFF
>TRBJ1-2|TRBV6-1|TRBD1|.
TGTGCCAGCAGTGAATACGTGGGACAGGGTGATGGCTACACCTTC
CASSEYVGQGDGYTF
>TRBJ2-7|TRBV4-1|.|few
TGCGCCAGCAGCCAAGGCACAAAGCAGTACTTC
CASSQGTKQYF
>TRBJ1-2|TRBV7-2|.|.
TGTGCCAGCAGCTTAGGTCAGGACTATGGCTACACCTTC
CASSLGQDYGYTF
>TRBJ1-3|TRBV4-1|.|.
TGCGCCAGCACGCTAGATCAGGGTGGAAACACCATATATTTT
CASTLDQGGNTIYF
>TRBJ1-1|TRBV7-2|.|few
TGTGCCAGCAGCGCCAACAGGGTCACTGAAGCTTTCTTT
CASSANRVTEAFF
>TRBJ2-1|TRBV9|TRBD1|.
TGTGCCAGCAGCTATGGACAGGCCCCGGCTGAGCAGTTCTTC
CASSYGQAPAEQFF
>TRBJ2-2|TRBV28|.|few
TGTGCCAGCAGTTTATCACAGGGCGGCACCGGGGAGCTGTTTTTT
CASSLSQGGTGELFF
>TRBJ2-7|TRBV4-3|.|.
TGCGCCAGCAGCCAACCGGTGGTAACCTACGAGCAGTACTTC
CASSQPVVTYEQYF
>TRBJ2-7|TRBV4-3|TRBD2|once
TGCGCCAGCAGCCAAGAATTAGTAATTGTAGCGGGAGCCCTAGGGCAGTACTTC
CASSQELVIVAGALGQYF
>TRBJ2-3|TRBV25-1|.|.
TGTGCCAGCAGTGATCGTGCCGGGGGGCCCCTTGGTACGCAGTATTTT
CASSDRAGGPLGTQYF
>TRBJ2-3|TRBV28|.|few
TGTGCCAGCAGCCCGCAGGGGCAAGATACGCAGTATTTT
CASSPQGQDTQYF
>TRBJ2-1|TRBV6-1|TRBD1|.
TGTGCCAGCAGCACGGACAGGGTCTCCTACAATGAGCAGTTCTTC
CASSTDRVSYNEQFF
>TRBJ2-7|TRBV6-6|.|.
TGTGCCAGCAGTTACTCGTCAGGGGGGTATGGCTACGAGCAGTACTTC
CASSYSSGGYGYEQYF
>TRBJ1-2|TRBV6-5|TRBD1|once
TGTGCCAGCAGTCCCGGGACAGCGACTTATGGCTACACCTTC
CASSPGTATYGYTF
>TRBJ1-1|TRBV5-1|.|.
TGCGCCAGCAGCTTGGTGAGGGGCCCGGGGAGGGACACTGAAGCTTTCTTT
CASSLVRGPGRDTEAFF
>TRBJ2-7|TRBV14|TRBD1|.
TGTGCCAGCAGCCCACAGGGGGCAACCTACGAGCAGTACTTC
CASSPQGATYEQYF
>TRBJ1-4|TRBV7-9|TRBD1|.
TGTGCCAGCAGCTTAAGGGTGACAGGGATTAATGAAAAACTGTTTTTT
CASSLRVTGINEKLFF
>TRBJ2-5|TRBV4-3|TRBD2|few
TGCGCCAGCAGCCAAGTGCTAGCGGATCAAGAGACCCAGTACTTC
CASSQVLADQETQYF
>TRBJ2-3|TRBV19|TRBD1|.
TGTGCCAGTAGTAAGAGTCCAGGGGGCGGGGATACGCAGTATTTT
CASSKSPGGGDTQYF
>TRBJ1-6|TRBV2|TRBD1|.
TGTGCCAGCAGTGAAAGGGGGACAGGGAAAAATTCACCCCTCCACTTT
CASSERGTGKNSPLHF
>TRBJ2-7|TRBV7-2|.|.
TGTGCCAGCAGGAATAGTACCACCTACGAGCAGTACTTC
CASRNSTTYEQYF
>TRBJ2-5|TRBV5-4|TRBD2|once
TGTGCCAGCAGCCCCTCTTGGGGTAGCGGGGAATCGGAGACCCAGTACTTC
CASSPSWGSGESETQYF
>TRBJ1-3|TRBV4-1|.|.
TGCGCCAGCAGCCAAGTCGCCGAGGGCGACACCATATATTTT
CASSQVAEGDTIYF
>TRBJ2-1|TRBV11-3|TRBD2|.
TGTGCCAGCAGCCTCTCGACTAGCCCTTACAATGAGCAGTTCTTC
CASSLSTSPYNEQFF
>TRBJ2-2|TRBV19|.|.
TGTGCCAGTAGTATGGAGGGGGCAGAAACCGGGGAGCTGTTTTTT
CASSMEGAETGELFF
>TRBJ1-2|TRBV4-3|.|once
TGCGCCAGCAGCCAAGAGGTAGAACGTTACTATGGCTACACCTTC
CASSQEVERYYGYTF
>TRBJ1-2|TRBV30|TRBD1|.
TGTGCCTGGACTCTTACCGGGACAGGGGGCGATGGCTACACCTTC
CAWTLTGTGGDGYTF
>TRBJ2-3|TRBV5-6|.|.
TGTGCCAGCAGCTTTCAGGGAGGCAGCACAGATACGCAGTATTTT
CASSFQGGSTDTQYF
>TRBJ2-3|TRBV9|.|.
TGTGCCAGCAGCGCAAACACAGATACGCAGTATTTT
CASSANTDTQYF
>TRBJ1-5|TRBV6-1|TRBD1|.
TGTGCCAGCATGGGACAGATCAATCAGCCCCAGCATTTT
CASMGQINQPQHF
>TRBJ1-1|TRBV27|.|.
TGTGCCAGCAGTTCGGGGGGGGGAGGCACTGAAGCTTTCTTT
CASSSGGGGTEAFF
>TRBJ2-7|TRBV5-6|TRBD1|.
TGTGCCAGCAGCGGGGGACAGACTAATCCCTACGAGCAGTACTTC
CASSGGQTNPYEQYF
>TRBJ2-7|TRBV7-2|TRBD1|.
TGTGCCAGCAGCTCCTCCGGGACAGGGTACTACGAGCAGTACTTC
CASSSSGTGYYEQYF
>TRBJ1-4|TRBV7-9|.|.
TGTGCCAGCAGCACGACGTTGGGGCTGGAAAAACTGTTTTTT
CASSTTLGLEKLFF
>TRBJ1-4|TRBV7-3|.|.
TGTGCCAGCAGCCCGACTACAGGGACTAATGAAAAACTGTTTTTT
CASSPTTGTNEKLFF
>TRBJ2-5|TRBV4-1|.|.
TGCGCCAGCAGCCAAGTTGGGGGGATGAAGATTTTCCAAGAGACCCAGTACTTC
CASSQVGGMKIFQETQYF
>TRBJ1-5|TRBV27|TRBD1|.
TGTGCCAGCAGTTTCCGGGCAGGGGGTAGCAATCAGCCCCAGCATTTT
CASSFRAGGSNQPQHF
>TRBJ2-4|TRBV30|TRBD2|.
TGTGCCTGGAGTGTACTAGCGTCTTTAGGCATTCAGTACTTC
CAWSVLASLGIQYF
>TRBJ2-1|TRBV19|TRBD2|.
TGTGCCAGTAGGCCCGAATGGGGGGGGAGCTCCTACAATGAGCAGTTCTTC
CASRPEWGGSSYNEQFF
>TRBJ1-2|TRBV28|TRBD1|.
TGTGCCAGCAGAACACAGGGGGCGGACTATGGCTACACCTTC
CASRTQGADYGYTF
>TRBJ2-1|TRBV5-4|.|few
TGTGCCAGCAGCTTGGACAGGGAAACTGAGCAGTTCTTC
CASSLDRETEQFF
>TRBJ2-3|TRBV5-1|TRBD2|.
TGCGCCAGCAGACCGACTAGCGGTCACACAGATACGCAGTATTTT
CASRPTSGHTDTQYF
>TRBJ1-1|TRBV7-3|.|.
TGTGCCAGCAGCTTCGGGCAGGGGACGAACACTGAAGCTTTCTTT
CASSFGQGTNTEAFF
>TRBJ2-7|TRBV27|.|once
TGTGCCAGCAGTTTCGGCGGAGGGGTATCTTACGAGCAGTACTTC
CASSFGGGVSYEQYF
>TRBJ1-2|TRBV27|TRBD1|.
TGTGCCAGCAGACAACGACAGGGGATGGGGTATGGCTACACCTTC
CASRQRQGMGYGYTF
>TRBJ2-1|TRBV5-1|TRBD2|.
TGCGCCAGCAGCATTGGGACTAGCGGAAGACGGAATGAGCAGTTCTTC
CASSIGTSGRRNEQFF
>TRBJ2-3|TRBV5-1|TRBD2|.
TGCGCCAGCAGCCCCGAGACTAGCGGGGGGCGCACAGATACGCAGTATTTT
CASSPETSGGRTDTQYF
>TRBJ2-7|TRBV5-1|.|.
TGCGCCAGCAGCTTGGCCGGGACTCCGTACGAGCAGTACTTC
CASSLAGTPYEQYF
>TRBJ1-1|TRBV7-3|TRBD1|.
TGTGCCAGCAGCCTGTCAGGGGGGTTCGCTTTCTTT
CASSLSGGFAFF
>TRBJ1-2|TRBV19|.|.
TGTGCCAGTAGTCCTTATCCTTCCTATGGCTACACCTTC
CASSPYPSYGYTF